This TCR beta chain was sequenced during a study of cytomegalovirus exposure and HLA in healthy donors. Study-level points and caveats: Diagnosis of cytomegalovirus status made by the classifier reportedly showed high specificity and sensitivity.

The CDR3 is 15 amino acids. Trimming took 5 bases from V and 0 from J; bases not matched to a gene: 7. The germline gives CDR1 SEHNR, CDR2 FQNEAQ (reference sequence). Comments on this clone: Antigen unknown.

The PCR used 60 Vbeta and 13 Jbeta primers. The protocol was immunoSEQ multiplex PCR, while the TCRdb copy is restricted to in-frame clones and leaves out a portion. The repertoire holds 150,000 or so clones, with roughly 80% as singletons. Sequencing was performed on PBMCs. This sequence was found in a boy between 2 and 10 years old in good health and CMV-seronegative. This chain uses TRBV7-9 with TRBJ2-7; 7 nucleotides match TRBD1. The CDR3 DNA follows: TGTGCCAGCAGCATATCGGGACAGAGCTCCTACGAGCAGTACTTC. It encodes CASSISGQSSYEQYF.